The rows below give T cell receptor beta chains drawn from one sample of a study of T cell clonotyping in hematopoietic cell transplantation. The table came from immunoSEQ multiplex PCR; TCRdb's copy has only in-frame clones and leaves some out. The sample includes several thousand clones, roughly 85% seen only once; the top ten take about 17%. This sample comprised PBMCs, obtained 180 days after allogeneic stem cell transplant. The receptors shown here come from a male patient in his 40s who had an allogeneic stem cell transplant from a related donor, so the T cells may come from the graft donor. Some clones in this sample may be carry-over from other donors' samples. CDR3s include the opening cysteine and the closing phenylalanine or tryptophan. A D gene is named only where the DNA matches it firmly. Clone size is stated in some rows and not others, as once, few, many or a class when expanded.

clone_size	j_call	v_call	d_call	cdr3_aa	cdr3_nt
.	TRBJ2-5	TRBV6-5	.	CASSYGSRGGETQYF	TGTGCCAGCAGTTACGGTAGCAGGGGAGGAGAGACCCAGTACTTC
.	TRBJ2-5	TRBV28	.	CASSLINTDSGTQYF	TGTGCCAGCAGCCTTATAAATACGGACAGTGGCACCCAGTACTTC
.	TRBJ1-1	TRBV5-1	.	CASSLDNTAFF	TGCGCCAGCAGCTTGGACAATACAGCTTTCTTT
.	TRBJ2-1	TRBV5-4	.	CASSLDIGRGEQFF	TGTGCCAGCAGCTTGGACATTGGGCGGGGAGAGCAGTTCTTC
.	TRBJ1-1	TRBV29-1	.	CSVEGGQGMMNTEAFF	TGCAGCGTTGAAGGCGGGCAGGGGATGATGAACACTGAAGCTTTCTTT
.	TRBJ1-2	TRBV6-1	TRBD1	CATRQGAWYGYTF	TGTGCCACCCGACAGGGGGCTTGGTATGGCTACACCTTC
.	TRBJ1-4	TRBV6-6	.	CASITGGGNEKLFF	TGTGCCAGCATTACCGGGGGGGGGAATGAAAAACTGTTTTTT
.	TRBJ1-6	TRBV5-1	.	CASSLDRTDSPLHF	TGCGCCAGCAGCTTGGACAGGACGGATTCACCCCTCCACTTT
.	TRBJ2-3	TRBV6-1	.	CAAAPLAHRTDTQYF	TGTGCCGCCGCTCCACTTGCTCACCGAACAGATACGCAGTATTTT
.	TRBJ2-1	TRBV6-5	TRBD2	CASSLVAGGRYNEQFF	TGTGCCAGCAGTTTGGTAGCGGGGGGGAGGTACAATGAGCAGTTCTTC
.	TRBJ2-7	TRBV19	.	CASSPVDGRPYEQYF	TGTGCCAGTAGCCCTGTGGACGGTCGGCCCTACGAGCAGTACTTC
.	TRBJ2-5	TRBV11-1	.	CASSLMTNPQETQYF	TGTGCCAGCAGCTTAATGACTAACCCTCAAGAGACCCAGTACTTC
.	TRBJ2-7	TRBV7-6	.	CASSSNSDFTYEQYF	TGTGCCAGCAGCTCGAACAGCGATTTCACCTACGAGCAGTACTTC
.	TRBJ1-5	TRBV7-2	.	CASSLVAGASNQPQHF	TGTGCCAGCAGCTTAGTTGCAGGGGCAAGCAATCAGCCCCAGCATTTT
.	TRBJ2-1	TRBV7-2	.	CASNLGGVAYNEQFF	TGTGCCAGCAATTTGGGGGGAGTAGCCTACAATGAGCAGTTCTTC
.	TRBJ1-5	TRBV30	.	CAWRARVSFRSDDQPQHF	TGTGCCTGGAGGGCAAGAGTGAGTTTTCGGTCAGACGATCAGCCCCAGCATTTT
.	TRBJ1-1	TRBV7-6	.	CASSLSSQGRSEAFF	TGTGCCAGCAGCCTAAGTAGCCAGGGAAGATCTGAAGCTTTCTTT
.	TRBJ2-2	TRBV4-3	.	CASSQGPGLIANTGELFF	TGCGCCAGCAGCCAAGGGCCGGGGCTTATCGCGAACACCGGGGAGCTGTTTTTT
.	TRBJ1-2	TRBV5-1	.	CASRRGHPIGHGYTF	TGCGCCAGCAGACGGGGGCATCCCATCGGGCATGGCTACACCTTC
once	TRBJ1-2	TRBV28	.	CASSFYNAGPWGGYTF	TGTGCCAGCAGTTTTTACAACGCCGGGCCCTGGGGCGGCTACACCTTC
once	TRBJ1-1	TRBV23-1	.	CASRPGPTDEAFF	TGCGCCAGCAGACCGGGCCCTACGGATGAAGCTTTCTTT
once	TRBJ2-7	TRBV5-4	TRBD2	CASSLEIAGFSYEQYF	TGTGCCAGCAGCTTGGAAATAGCGGGGTTCTCCTACGAGCAGTACTTC
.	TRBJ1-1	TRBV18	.	CASSPGQNTEAFF	TGTGCCAGCTCACCAGGGCAGAACACTGAAGCTTTCTTT
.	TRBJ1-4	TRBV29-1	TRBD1	CSVEEGGHEKLFF	TGCAGCGTTGAAGAAGGGGGCCATGAAAAACTGTTTTTT
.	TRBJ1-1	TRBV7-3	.	CASSLSGLNTEAFF	TGTGCCAGCAGCTTGTCAGGACTGAACACTGAAGCTTTCTTT
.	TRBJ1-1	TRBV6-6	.	CASTAEVRAEAFF	TGTGCCAGCACCGCGGAGGTCAGGGCTGAAGCTTTCTTT